The entry below gives a single T cell receptor (beta chain) sequence along with its context. The specificity of this receptor is unknown. Base qualities are missing; no much larger clone stands one base away. For sequencing of the TCRbeta CDR3 region, genomic DNA was extracted from the sorted cells. The immunoSEQ Assay was used to sequence the TCRbeta CDR3 regions. Held by TCRdb, this immuneACCESS table contains in-frame sequences only and omits some clones. Under half of the omission traces to an unresolved V gene where checked; the cause of the rest is unknown. Counted in this sample were tens of thousands of clones; over 75% of them appeared once. The top ten constitute 0.72% of the sample. The germline V gene encodes CDR1 WSHSY and CDR2 SAAADI. The CDR3 numbers 16 residues from cysteine through phenylalanine. Only the CDR3 portion is preserved as DNA: 48 bases, with reading frame beginning at the first base. V is pared back by 6 bases and J by 6 bases, with 20 bases lying between the germline termini.

Patients with a history of autoimmune disease or receiving systemic immunosuppression were excluded from the trial. Peripheral blood for TCR sequencing was collected from all dose cohorts at baseline, on cycle 4 day 1, and on cycle 7 day 1. The samples were taken from a phase I, first-in-human, multicenter, open-label dose-escalation trial of ivuxolimab. Adults with locally advanced or metastatic head and neck squamous cell, hepatocellular, melanoma or renal cell carcinoma were enrolled in the trial. Before TCR sequencing, CD4+ and CD8+ T cells were separately sorted from peripheral blood. The sample originates from a study of OX40 agonist ivuxolimab in advanced cancers. Regarding the research as a whole: The costimulatory receptor OX40 (CD134) was targeted by ivuxolimab, a fully human IgG2 agonistic monoclonal antibody. Intravenous ivuxolimab was administered to patients every 2 weeks at six dose levels: 0.01, 0.1, 0.3, 1.5, 3 and 10 mg/kg. Of the roughly 50 dose-escalation patients, hepatocellular carcinoma was present in around 19, melanoma in approximately 15, renal cell carcinoma in 9 and head and neck cancer in 9. In the dose-escalation cohort, 82.7% of patients were male, and the mean age was approximately 60 years, with a range of about 23 to 90. Patients were allowed to have had prior anti-PD-1, anti-PD-L1 or anti-CTLA-4 therapy, and 40% of the dose-escalation patients had previously received checkpoint inhibitors. Partial responses were achieved by three dose-escalation patients, of whom one had hepatocellular carcinoma and two had cutaneous melanoma. The point of sequencing TCRbeta in the periphery was to test whether ivuxolimab changed TCR sequence diversity and drove clonal T-cell expansion. The paper reports the monotherapy dose-escalation portion (N ≈ 50 patients) of the phase I ivuxolimab trial. What the study reported, not specific to this receptor: At doses from 0.1 to 3.0 mg/kg, clonal expansion was seen in both CD4+ and CD8+ blood T cells between baseline and week 6. Low levels of normalized T-cell clonal expansion were also seen in some nonresponding patients. After ivuxolimab, more expanded clones were found on average in CD8+ T cells than in CD4+ T cells. In the 0.1-3.0 mg/kg groups, partial responders were among the patients with the lowest normalized peripheral clonal expansion, particularly in CD8+ T cells. The antigen specificity of the clonally expanded peripheral T cells was not determined.

The source was CD4+ or CD8+ T cells sorted from blood, collected in a trial of the OX40 agonist ivuxolimab. The chain couples TRBV10-2 to TRBJ2-2; the best D guess is TRBD2, with 6 bases matching. The TCR was taken from an adult with an advanced solid tumor such as melanoma, head and neck, liver or kidney cancer. Here is the DNA: TGCGCCAGCAGAAGGATAGCGGAACTGGGACCCGGGGAGCTGTTTTTT. The translation is CASRRIAELGPGELFF.